This T cell receptor (beta chain) derives from a study of blood T cell repertoires in COVID-19. The overall study: Spain, Italy and the United States supplied samples that represented acute and convalescent COVID-19.

The CDR3 consists of 12 residues. V lost 3 bases to trimming and J lost 5 bases, with 4 bases between them. The table came from immunoSEQ multiplex PCR; TCRdb's copy has only in-frame clones and leaves some out. The table includes approximately 210,000 clones, around 81% detected once. The sequence derives from a woman in her forties or fifties with acute COVID-19. This rearrangement joins TRBV12-3 or TRBV12-4 to TRBJ2-2; D gene uncertain. The source material was PBMCs or T cells enriched from blood (not recorded which). The CDR3 is CASSLATGELFF. The DNA of the CDR3 is TGTGCCAGCAGTTTGGCAACCGGGGAGCTGTTTTTT.